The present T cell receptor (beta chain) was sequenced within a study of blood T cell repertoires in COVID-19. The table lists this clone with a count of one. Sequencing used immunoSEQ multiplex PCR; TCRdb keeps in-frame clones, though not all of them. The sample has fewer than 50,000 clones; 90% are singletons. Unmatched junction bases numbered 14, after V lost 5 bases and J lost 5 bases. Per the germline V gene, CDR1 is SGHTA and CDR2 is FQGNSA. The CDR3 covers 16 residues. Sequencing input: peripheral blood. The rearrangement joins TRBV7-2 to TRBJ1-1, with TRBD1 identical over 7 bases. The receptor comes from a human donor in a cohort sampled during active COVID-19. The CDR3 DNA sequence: TGTGCCAGCAGCCTCCCCGGGACAGCTCCAAAGACTGAAGCTTTCTTT. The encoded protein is CASSLPGTAPKTEAFF.